These 14 T cell receptor beta chains came from one sample sequenced in a study of breast tumors, draining lymph nodes, adjacent tissues. The lymph nodes were axillary draining lymph nodes from breast cancer patients. From the multiplex PCR reads, TCRdb called clonotypes with MiXCR, one entry per CDR3 protein. The sample has about 140,000 distinct CDR3 sequences, approximately 32% seen once. What was sequenced was axillary lymph node tissue. These receptors all stem from a female donor with breast cancer. Some clones in this sample may be carry-over from other donors' samples.

This clonotype was seen only a few times. The chain employs TRBV19 and TRBJ1-5; D may be TRBD1 (6 bases). CDR3 size: 13 residues. Germline V gene sequence: CDR1 LNHDA, CDR2 SQIVND (reference sequence). Trimming stripped 6 bases from V and 6 bases from J, with 12 bases between. The DNA for the CDR3 is TGTGCCAGTAGCAATACAGGGTCTCAGCCCCAGCATTTT. The encoded protein is CASSNTGSQPQHF.

CDR3 sequence reads: CASSPSGGTGTPEYV. The CDR3 region has the DNA TGTGCCAGCAGCCCTTCCGGGGGCACCGGGACCCCGGAGTACGTC. V is TRBV7-9 and J is TRBJ2-7; D is perhaps TRBD1 or TRBD2 (6 bases each). This CDR3 contains 15 residues. Trimming shortened V by 5 bases and J by 11 bases, and 25 bases separated the two germline ends. Germline V gene sequence: CDR1 SEHNR, CDR2 FQNEAQ (reference sequence).

This clonotype has at least ten counts. The junction and the germline gene differ at one end; a read error may be behind it. The chain combines TRBV7-7 with TRBJ2-5; no definite D call. CDR3 length equals 13 residues. Germline lookup yields CDR1 SSHAT and CDR2 FNYEAQ (reference sequence). The CDR3 is CASSFGFLETQYF. The CDR3 DNA reads as TGTGCTAGCAGCTTTGGGTTTTTGGAGACCCAGTACTTC. The full variable domain, with the rest looked up from reference TRBV7-7 and TRBJ2-5, is GAGVSQSPRYKVTKRGQDVTLRCDPISSHATLYWYQQALGQGPEFLTYFNYEAQPDKSGLPSDRFSAERPEGSISTLTIQRTEQRDSAMYRCASSFGFLETQYFGPGTRLLVL.

As regards this clonotype: A much larger clone sits a single nucleotide away, making a read error possible. V is TRBV7-2 and J is TRBJ1-5; D uncertain. This CDR3 spans 13 amino acids. The germline V gene has CDR1 SGHTA and CDR2 FQGNSA. Trimming removed 1 base from V and 9 bases from J, with 10 bases in between. CDR3 DNA sequence: TGTGCCAGCAGCTTAGGGGAGGCCCGGCCCCAGCATTTT. Protein product: CASSLGEARPQHF.

The chain carries TRBV5-6 and TRBJ1-6; 8 bases are shared with TRBD1. This CDR3 comprises 15 residues. The V gene end was trimmed by 5 bases and the J gene end by 11 bases; junction bases not matched to a gene: 12. Germline V lookup: CDR1 SGHDT, CDR2 YYEEEE. CDR3 loop: CASRRTGSTNPPLHF. CDR3 nucleotides: TGTGCCAGCAGACGGACAGGGTCAACGAATCCACCCCTCCACTTT. Looking up the rest from reference TRBV5-6 and TRBJ1-6 gives the full variable domain: DAGVTQSPTHLIKTRGQQVTLRCSPKSGHDTVSWYQQALGQGPQFIFQYYEEEERQRGNFPDRFSGHQFPNYSSELNVNALLLGDSALYLCASRRTGSTNPPLHFGNGTRLTVT.

This clonotype was counted at least ten times. V is TRBV27 and J is TRBJ1-6; maybe TRBD1 (5 bases). The length of the CDR3 is 14 residues. Germline assignment: CDR1 MNHEY and CDR2 SMNVEV (reference sequence). Deletions cut 3 bases from V and 7 bases from J, with 10 bases between. The CDR3 is CASSFGGENSPLHF. For the CDR3, the DNA is TGTGCCAGCAGTTTCGGAGGGGAAAATTCACCCCTCCACTTT.

There are many counts of this clonotype. CDR3 in amino acids: CASRAQGYTGELFF. The CDR3 nucleotides read TGTGCCAGCAGGGCACAGGGATACACCGGGGAGCTGTTTTTT. The V and J genes are TRBV2 and TRBJ2-2, with D maybe TRBD1 (6 bases). This CDR3 has 14 amino acids. Trimming pared 6 bases from V and 3 bases from J, leaving 11 bases between. Per germline, CDR1 SNHLY and CDR2 FYNNEI.

The CDR3 here is CASSLGGGLQETQYF. The DNA for the CDR3 is TGTGCCAGCAGCTTAGGGGGGGGCCTCCAAGAGACCCAGTACTTC. This chain links TRBV7-9 with TRBJ2-5, with a tentative D call TRBD2 (7 bases). This CDR3 comprises 15 residues. V shed 1 base and J shed 1 base, with 10 bases lying between them. The germline V gene has CDR1 SEHNR and CDR2 FQNEAQ (reference sequence).

This clonotype was found many times. This sequence joins TRBV12-3 or TRBV12-4 and TRBJ2-3; D is uncertain. V lost 5 bases to trimming and J lost 9 bases, with 12 bases between them. This CDR3 region has 12 residues. The CDR3 protein is CASSQVVPTQYF. The DNA for the CDR3 is TGTGCCAGCAGTCAGGTAGTTCCCACGCAGTATTTT.

This clonotype occurred a few times. The gene calls are TRBV5-6 and TRBJ1-1; D is uncertain. Germline loops: CDR1 SGHDT, CDR2 YYEEEE. Trimming removed 3 bases from V and 5 bases from J, with 14 bases in between. There are 14 residues in the CDR3. The CDR3 DNA sequence: TGTGCCAGCAGCTCAACCGACGGTATTACTGAAGCTTTCTTT. It translates to CASSSTDGITEAFF.

This clonotype has a count of ten or more. This rearrangement joins TRBV9 to TRBJ1-2; tentatively, D is TRBD1 (6 bases). The CDR3 totals 17 residues. Trimming removed 4 bases from V and 4 bases from J, with 23 bases in between. CDR1 SGDLS and CDR2 YYNGEE come from the germline V gene. CDR3 in DNA: TGTGCCAGCAGCCCCCATAGTGGGCAGGGGATTTTCTATGGCTACACCTTC. It yields the protein CASSPHSGQGIFYGYTF.

This clonotype was seen ten or more times. This chain joins TRBV12-3 or TRBV12-4 and TRBJ1-4, with TRBD1 as a possible D gene (5 bases). The V gene lost 1 base and the J gene lost 7 bases, with 10 bases spanning the gap. This CDR3 spans 14 amino acids. The CDR3 reads CASSLVEGSEKLFF. CDR3 nucleotides: TGTGCCAGCAGTTTAGTTGAGGGGAGTGAAAAACTGTTTTTT.

This clonotype was observed at least ten times. The chain is built from TRBV28 and TRBJ1-5; unclear D gene. The CDR3 has 16 amino acids. Between the trimmed V and J ends, which lost 6 bases and 0 bases, there was a span of 15 bases. Germline CDR1 and CDR2: MDHEN and SYDVKM. The chain's CDR3 is CASSSAGLYSNQPQHF. CDR3 in DNA: TGTGCCAGCAGCTCAGCCGGACTCTATAGCAATCAGCCCCAGCATTTT.

This clonotype has more than one count but fewer than ten. This sequence joins TRBV13 and TRBJ1-1; TRBD1 might be the D (6 bases). The CDR3 runs to 14 residues. Trimming left V 1 base short and J 7 bases short, with 13 bases between. The germline gives CDR1 PRHDT, CDR2 FYEKMQ (reference sequence). The CDR3, as DNA: TGTGCCAGCAGCTTAGCCAGGGGACTGAGTGAAGCTTTCTTT. Its protein is CASSLARGLSEAFF.